These 16 T cell receptor beta chains were sequenced from one sample in a study of CD8 T cells in Susac syndrome. RNA was extracted with the RNeasy kit, and a quantity of about 0.45 to 1 ug was reverse transcribed using random hexamers. TCRdb independently ran MiXCR on the immunoSEQ multiplex PCR reads; one entry per CDR3 protein. This table has about 300,000 distinct CDR3 sequences, under 95% appearing once. The sequenced material came from CD4+ T cells from PBMCs. These TCRs come from a human donor with multiple sclerosis.

The chain joins TRBV27 to TRBJ1-1, with 9 bases identical to TRBD1. Unmatched junction bases numbered 8, after V lost 5 bases and J lost 1 base. The CDR3 is made up of 16 amino acids. CDR1 is MNHEY and CDR2 is SMNVEV in the germline V gene (reference sequence). The CDR3, as DNA: TGTGCCAGCAGTCCTCGGACAGGGGAGGCGAACACTGAAGCTTTCTTT. Its protein is CASSPRTGEANTEAFF.

This chain links TRBV9 with TRBJ1-5; D is ambiguous. Between the trimmed V and J ends, which lost 0 bases and 5 bases, there was a span of 6 bases. Germline values: CDR1 SGDLS, CDR2 YYNGEE. The CDR3 sequence is 13 residues long. CDR3 loop: CASSVDPDQPQHF. The CDR3 DNA sequence: TGTGCCAGCAGCGTAGACCCGGATCAGCCCCAGCATTTT. Looking up the rest from reference TRBV9 and TRBJ1-5 gives the full variable domain: DSGVTQTPKHLITATGQRVTLRCSPRSGDLSVYWYQQSLDQGLQFLIQYYNGEERAKGNILERFSAQQFPDLHSELNLSSLELGDSALYFCASSVDPDQPQHFGDGTRLSIL.

The chain links TRBV3-1 to TRBJ1-2, with TRBD1 matching over 8 bases. Trimming took 4 bases from V and 3 from J; bases not matched to a gene: 16. Germline CDR1 is LGHDT and CDR2 is YNNKEL (reference sequence). The CDR3 covers 18 residues. The CDR3 DNA is TGTGCCAGCAGCCGGAGCACGACGTCGGGACAGGTCTACTATGGCTACACCTTC. Translated, it gives CASSRSTTSGQVYYGYTF.

V is TRBV12-3 or TRBV12-4 and J is TRBJ2-2; the D is unclear. Trimming stripped 1 base from V and 6 bases from J, with 6 bases between. The length of the CDR3 is 13 residues. CDR3 protein: CASSLGVAGELFF. DNA of the CDR3: TGTGCCAGCAGTTTAGGGGTGGCCGGGGAGCTGTTTTTT.

The rearrangement joins TRBV14 to TRBJ2-7; D may be TRBD1 or TRBD2 (6 bases each). The V and J ends lost 2 bases and 1 base respectively, with 9 bases between them. CDR1 is SGHDN and CDR2 is FVKESK in the germline V gene. The CDR3 is 14 amino acids. CDR3 sequence: CASSQTGTSYEQYF. For the CDR3, the DNA is TGTGCCAGCAGCCAAACAGGGACTTCCTACGAGCAGTACTTC. The whole variable domain, remainder taken from reference TRBV14 and TRBJ2-7, is EAGVTQFPSHSVIEKGQTVTLRCDPISGHDNLYWYRRVMGKEIKFLLHFVKESKQDESGMPNNRFLAERTGGTYSTLKVQPAELEDSGVYFCASSQTGTSYEQYFGPGTRLTVT.

This chain joins TRBV5-1 and TRBJ2-1, with a tentative D call TRBD1 (6 bases). This CDR3 spans 15 amino acids. The V end lost 4 bases, the J end lost 5 bases, and 16 bases lay between the germline ends. The germline V gene has CDR1 SGHRS and CDR2 YFSETQ. The CDR3 bases are TGCGCCAGCAGCCCTCAGGGGCGGGCGAACAATGAGCAGTTCTTC. Protein: CASSPQGRANNEQFF.

V is TRBV7-9 and J is TRBJ2-1; perhaps TRBD2 as D (6 bases). The germline gives CDR1 SEHNR, CDR2 FQNEAQ (reference sequence). V was clipped by 2 bases and J by 0 bases, with 11 bases between them. CDR3 length: 16 residues. CDR3 sequence reads: CASSLLGLFSYNEQFF. Written as DNA, the CDR3 is TGTGCCAGCAGCTTACTCGGACTATTCTCCTACAATGAGCAGTTCTTC.

V is TRBV2 and J is TRBJ2-1; D ambiguous. Trimming stripped 4 bases from V and 5 bases from J, with 3 bases between. The CDR3 extends over 11 amino acids. Germline CDR1 and CDR2: SNHLY and FYNNEI. CDR3 nucleotide sequence: TGTGCCAGCAGTGTACACAATGAGCAGTTCTTC. Translated: CASSVHNEQFF.

The V and J genes are TRBV7-9 and TRBJ1-6; D is unclear. Germline CDR1 SEHNR, CDR2 FQNEAQ (reference sequence). The ends were cut back, 3 bases at V and 0 bases at J, with 15 bases in the middle. The CDR3 is 18 amino acids. CDR3 nucleotides: TGTGCCAGCAGCTTTAGTTCTGCTCCTAGCTCCTATAATTCACCCCTCCACTTT. It is translated as CASSFSSAPSSYNSPLHF.

The chain employs TRBV20-1 and TRBJ2-5; TRBD1 might be the D (6 bases). The CDR3 runs 13 residues. V dropped 3 bases and J dropped 7 bases, with 15 bases sitting between them. The germline CDR1 and CDR2 sequences are DFQATT and SNEGSKA (reference sequence). CDR3 in DNA: TGCAGTGCTAGGGTGGGGGCCGGTGTGACCCAGTACTTC. This encodes CSARVGAGVTQYF.

V usage is TRBV19 and J usage is TRBJ1-2; 9 nucleotides match TRBD1. V lost 6 bases, J lost 1 base, and 3 bases stayed unmatched. CDR3 length: 14 residues. Germline CDR1 reads LNHDA; CDR2 reads SQIVND (reference sequence). CDR3 sequence (DNA): TGTGCCAGTAGGCGACAGGGGGTTAACTATGGCTACACCTTC. It encodes CASRRQGVNYGYTF.

This clonotype was picked up a small number of times. The chain carries TRBV29-1 and TRBJ2-7, with D perhaps TRBD2 (6 bases). CDR3 length: 14 amino acids. The germline V gene encodes CDR1 SQVTM and CDR2 ANQGSEA. V was pared by 5 bases and J by 0 bases, with 14 bases between. The CDR3 DNA reads TGCAGCGTTTCGGGTGGCGGGGACTCCTACGAGCAGTACTTC. Its protein product is CSVSGGGDSYEQYF.

A single count supports this clonotype. This chain connects TRBV7-8 to TRBJ1-2; 9 bases align to TRBD1. Trimming cost V 1 base and J 6 bases; bases outside gene matches: 3. Germline V CDR1 and CDR2: SGHVS, FQNEAQ. This CDR3 contains 14 residues. The CDR3 region has the DNA TGTGCCAGCAGCTTAGGGGGACAGGGTGATGGCTACACCTTC. As protein: CASSLGGQGDGYTF.

This clonotype occurred a few times. The CDR3 DNA follows: TGTGCCAGCAGGCGGACAGAGAACACTGAAGCTTTCTTT. It yields the protein CASRRTENTEAFF. The chain links TRBV6-5 to TRBJ1-1; D may be TRBD1 (6 bases). V was cut by 6 bases and J by 1 base, with 9 bases left in between. The length of the CDR3 is 13 residues. The V gene's germline CDR1 is MNHEY and CDR2 SVGAGI.

This chain connects TRBV18 to TRBJ2-3, with D tentatively TRBD2 (6 bases). The CDR3 consists of 14 residues. Trimming stripped 3 bases from V and 1 base from J, with 8 bases between. Germline V gene sequence: CDR1 KGHSH, CDR2 LQKENI. CDR3 sequence (DNA): TGTGCCAGCTCACCGCCTAGCGGCACAGATACGCAGTATTTT. This codes for CASSPPSGTDTQYF.

The chain uses TRBV2 and TRBJ1-2; 7 nucleotides line up with TRBD1. CDR1 is SNHLY and CDR2 is FYNNEI in the germline V gene. This CDR3 region has 11 residues. The V segment lost 11 bases and the J segment 8 bases; nucleotides outside the gene matches: 8. The chain's CDR3 is CAARGVRGYTF. The DNA of the CDR3 is TGTGCCGCCAGGGGGGTAAGGGGCTACACCTTC.